The rows below give T cell receptor beta chains drawn from one sample of a study of blood T cell repertoires in COVID-19. Data came from immunoSEQ multiplex PCR; TCRdb stores just in-frame clones and leaves some out. The sample includes about 190,000 clones, roughly four fifths of them seen just once. The specimen was peripheral blood. The receptors stem from a man in his fifties who had recovered from COVID-19. Each CDR3 is given with its conserved first and last residue. D genes are given only for firm matches. Size tells how often a clone was seen (once, few, many) or the class of an expanded clone, and some rows leave it out.

v_gene	j_gene	d_gene	abundance	CDR3nt	CDR3aa
TRBV19	TRBJ2-7	TRBD1	NA	TGTGCCAGTAGTCCCGGACAGGGGGACGAGCAGTACTTC	CASSPGQGDEQYF
TRBV6-2/TRBV6-3	TRBJ1-2	TRBD1	NA	TGTGCCAGCAGTTCCCGACAGGGGCGGCAGGGCTACACCTTC	CASSSRQGRQGYTF
TRBV6-2/TRBV6-3	TRBJ2-1	TRBD2	NA	TGTGCCAGCAGTCATGAGCGGCGGGGGTACAATGAGCAGTTCTTC	CASSHERRGYNEQFF
TRBV2	TRBJ2-1	TRBD1	once	TGTGCCAGCGCCCGGGACAGGGATATGGCTGAGCAGTTCTTC	CASARDRDMAEQFF
TRBV10-3	TRBJ2-7	TRBD2	NA	TGTGCCATCAGTAGTTTGGCGGGAGGGCCATCCGAGCAGTACTTC	CAISSLAGGPSEQYF
TRBV28	TRBJ2-1	NA	few	TGTGCCAGCAGTTCACAAAACGTAGCGCCCTCCTACAATGAGCAGTTCTTC	CASSSQNVAPSYNEQFF
TRBV6-5	TRBJ2-1	TRBD1	NA	TGTGCCAGCAGTTTCGGGACAGGGGAAAATGAGCAGTTCTTC	CASSFGTGENEQFF
TRBV4-3	TRBJ2-7	NA	NA	TGCGCCAGCAGCCTGGACAGATCCTACGAGCAGTACTTC	CASSLDRSYEQYF
TRBV9	TRBJ2-7	NA	NA	TGTGCCAGCCCCTTAGCGTCGATCTACGAGCAGTACTTC	CASPLASIYEQYF
TRBV20-1	TRBJ1-2	NA	NA	TGCAGTGCTAGTTTTCGGGGGTGGACTAACTATGGCTACACCTTC	CSASFRGWTNYGYTF
TRBV18	TRBJ2-1	TRBD2	NA	TGTGCCAGCTCACCGGAGCGGGAGGTGAATGAGCAGTTCTTC	CASSPEREVNEQFF
TRBV18	TRBJ2-1	TRBD2	few	TGTGCCAGCTCACCACCGGCTAGCGGCGATGAGCAGTTCTTC	CASSPPASGDEQFF
TRBV2	TRBJ2-2	NA	NA	TGTGCCAGCAGTGATGAACAGATATACACCGGGGAGCTGTTTTTT	CASSDEQIYTGELFF
TRBV20-1	TRBJ2-1	NA	NA	TGCAGTGCTAGTGCCCAAGCGTACAATGAGCAGTTCTTC	CSASAQAYNEQFF
TRBV6-5	TRBJ2-7	TRBD1	few	TGTGCCAGCACCCAAACAGGGGAATGGACCTACGAGCAGTACTTC	CASTQTGEWTYEQYF
TRBV19	TRBJ1-2	TRBD1	NA	TGTGCCAGTAATCCGGGAGACAGGGGGCTCTATGGCTACACCTTC	CASNPGDRGLYGYTF
TRBV7-2	TRBJ1-6	NA	NA	TGTGCCAGCCGACGGGAGAATTCACCCCTCCACTTT	CASRRENSPLHF
TRBV7-6	TRBJ1-1	NA	NA	TGTGCCAGCAGCCCAAGGGGGGGGGAAGCTTTCTTT	CASSPRGGEAFF
TRBV6-2/TRBV6-3	TRBJ2-1	NA	few	TGTGCCAGCATCCCCACTCGAGTTCATGAGCAGTTCTTC	CASIPTRVHEQFF
TRBV19	TRBJ1-1	TRBD1	NA	TGTGCCAGTAGCCCGACAGGGGTCACTGAAGCTTTCTTT	CASSPTGVTEAFF
TRBV6-5	TRBJ1-2	TRBD1	NA	TGTGCCAGCAGTTACTCGTGGGGACAGAAGTCCTATGGCTACACCTTC	CASSYSWGQKSYGYTF
TRBV10-3	TRBJ2-2	TRBD2	NA	TGTGCCACCGTCGCCCTAGCGGAAAACACCGGGGAGCTGTTTTTT	CATVALAENTGELFF
TRBV9	TRBJ2-5	NA	NA	TGTGCCAGCAGCCCCACACCAGGCCAAGAGACCCAGTACTTC	CASSPTPGQETQYF
TRBV27	TRBJ2-7	TRBD2	NA	TGTGCCAGCAGCCTACTAGCGGGAGGAGGATACGAGCAGTACTTC	CASSLLAGGGYEQYF
TRBV7-3	TRBJ2-3	TRBD2	NA	TGTGCCAGCAGCCCGTTGGGAGGGAGCACAGATACGCAGTATTTT	CASSPLGGSTDTQYF
TRBV19	TRBJ1-5	TRBD1	NA	TGTGCCAGTAGCGGGACAGGGGGCGGTCAGCCCCAGCATTTT	CASSGTGGGQPQHF
TRBV6-6	TRBJ1-1	TRBD1	few	TGTGCCACCCGGACAGGGGGAACTGAAGCTTTCTTT	CATRTGGTEAFF
TRBV29-1	TRBJ2-2	TRBD1	NA	TGCAGCGTTCGGACAGGGAGTGGGCTCGGGGAGCTGTTTTTT	CSVRTGSGLGELFF
TRBV9	TRBJ2-1	TRBD1	NA	TGTGCCAGCAGCGTTGAAGGGGGCGCCGCCTACAATGAGCAGTTCTTC	CASSVEGGAAYNEQFF
TRBV11-1	TRBJ2-1	NA	NA	TGTGCCAGCAGTTCAAGACTCGGGGAAGCGTTCTTC	CASSSRLGEAFF
TRBV5-1	TRBJ2-7	TRBD2	few	TGCGCCAGCAGCTCGGGACTAGCGCACTCCTACGAGCAGTACTTC	CASSSGLAHSYEQYF
TRBV13	TRBJ1-6	NA	NA	TGTGCCAGCAAGAGTGAGGGTTCACCCCTCCACTTT	CASKSEGSPLHF
TRBV18	TRBJ2-7	NA	NA	TGTGCCAGCTCACCCCAGCGAGGCTACTCCTACGAGCAGTACTTC	CASSPQRGYSYEQYF
TRBV7-2	TRBJ1-2	NA	NA	TGTGCCAGCAGCCTACAGCCAACAGTGACCTATGGCTACACCTTC	CASSLQPTVTYGYTF
TRBV28	TRBJ1-2	NA	NA	TGTGCCAGCAGTCAGGGTAATAACTATGGCTACACCTTC	CASSQGNNYGYTF